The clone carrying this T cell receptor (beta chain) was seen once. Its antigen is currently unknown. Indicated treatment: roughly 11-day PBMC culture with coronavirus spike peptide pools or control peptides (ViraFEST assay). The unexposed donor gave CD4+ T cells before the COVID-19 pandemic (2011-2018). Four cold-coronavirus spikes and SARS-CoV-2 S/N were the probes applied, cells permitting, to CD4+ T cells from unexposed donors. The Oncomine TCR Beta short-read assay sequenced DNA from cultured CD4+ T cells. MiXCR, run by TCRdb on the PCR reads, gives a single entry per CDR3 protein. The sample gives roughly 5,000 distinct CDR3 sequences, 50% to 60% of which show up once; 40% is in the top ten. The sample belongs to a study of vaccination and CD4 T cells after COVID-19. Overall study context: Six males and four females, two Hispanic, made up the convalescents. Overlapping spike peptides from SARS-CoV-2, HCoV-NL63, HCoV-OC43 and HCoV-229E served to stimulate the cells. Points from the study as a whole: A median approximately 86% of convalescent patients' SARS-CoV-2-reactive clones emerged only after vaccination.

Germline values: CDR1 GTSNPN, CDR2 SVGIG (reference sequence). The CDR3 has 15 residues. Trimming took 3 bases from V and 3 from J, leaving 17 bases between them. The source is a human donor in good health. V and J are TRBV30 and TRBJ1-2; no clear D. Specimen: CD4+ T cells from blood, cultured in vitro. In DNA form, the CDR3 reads TGTGCCTGGAGGGTACCCATCCCCGGGGACTATGGCTACACCTTC. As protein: CAWRVPIPGDYGYTF.